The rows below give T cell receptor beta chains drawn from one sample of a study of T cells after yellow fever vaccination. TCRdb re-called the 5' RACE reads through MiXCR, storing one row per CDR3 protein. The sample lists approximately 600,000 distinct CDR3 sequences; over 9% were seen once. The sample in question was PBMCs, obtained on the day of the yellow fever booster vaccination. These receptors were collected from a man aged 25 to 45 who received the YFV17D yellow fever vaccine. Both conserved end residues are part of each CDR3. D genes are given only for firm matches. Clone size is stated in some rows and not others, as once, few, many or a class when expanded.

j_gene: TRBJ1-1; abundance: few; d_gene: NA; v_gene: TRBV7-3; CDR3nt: TGTGCCAGCAGCTTAACCCCCAGGGGAGGTAGGGCTGAAGCTTTCTTT; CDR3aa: CASSLTPRGGRAEAFF
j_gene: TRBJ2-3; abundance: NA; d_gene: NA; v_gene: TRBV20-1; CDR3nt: TGCAGTGCTAGAGTGACGGCAACAGATACGCAGTATTTT; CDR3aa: CSARVTATDTQYF
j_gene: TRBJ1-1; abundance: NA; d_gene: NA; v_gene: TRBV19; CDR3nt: TGTGCCAGTAGAGTCGGGGGGAGTAGAGGCGGTGAAGCTTTCTTT; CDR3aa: CASRVGGSRGGEAFF
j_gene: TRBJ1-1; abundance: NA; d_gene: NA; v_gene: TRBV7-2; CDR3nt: TGTGCCAGCAGCCCCTTTCGAGTGAACACTGAAGCTTTCTTT; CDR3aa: CASSPFRVNTEAFF
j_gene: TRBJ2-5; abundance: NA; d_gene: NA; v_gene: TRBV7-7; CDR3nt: TGTGCCAGCAGCTTAAGACCCTTCGTGGGGGGAGAGACCCAGTACTTC; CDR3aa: CASSLRPFVGGETQYF
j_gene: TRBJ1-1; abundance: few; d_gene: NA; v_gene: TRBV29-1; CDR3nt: TGCAGCGTTGGCGGGGGGGGGAGCACTGAAGCTTTCTTT; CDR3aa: CSVGGGGSTEAFF
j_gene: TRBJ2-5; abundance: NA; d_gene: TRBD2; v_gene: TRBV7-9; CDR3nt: TGTGCCAGCAGCCCCCCTAGCGGGAGTACGCTTGAGACCCAGTACTTC; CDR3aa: CASSPPSGSTLETQYF
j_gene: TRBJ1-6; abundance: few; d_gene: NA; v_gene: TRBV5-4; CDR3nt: TGTGCCAGCAGCTTACGACTCGGGGAGTCACCCCTCCACTTT; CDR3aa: CASSLRLGESPLHF
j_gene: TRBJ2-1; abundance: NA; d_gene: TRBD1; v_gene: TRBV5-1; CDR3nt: TGCGCCAGCACCGAGGGCGGGACAGGGGACTACAATGAGCAGTTCTTC; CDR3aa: CASTEGGTGDYNEQFF
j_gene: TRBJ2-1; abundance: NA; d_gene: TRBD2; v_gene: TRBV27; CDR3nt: TGTGCCAGCAGTTTATTTCCTAGCGGGAGCTCCTACAATGAGCAGTTCTTC; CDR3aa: CASSLFPSGSSYNEQFF
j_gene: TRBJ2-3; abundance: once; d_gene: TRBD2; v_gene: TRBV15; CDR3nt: TGTGTCACCAGCAGACGGGGGGTACTAGCGGGAGCCCCGGCAGATACGCAGTATTTT; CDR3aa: CVTSRRGVLAGAPADTQYF
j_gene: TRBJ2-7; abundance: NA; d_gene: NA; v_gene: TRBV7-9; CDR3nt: TGTGCCAGCGGGTCAGATCCCTACGAGCAGTACTTC; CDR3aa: CASGSDPYEQYF
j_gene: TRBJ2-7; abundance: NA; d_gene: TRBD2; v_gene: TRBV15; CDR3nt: TGTGCCACCAGCAGACCCTCGACTAGCGGCTACGAGCAGTACTTC; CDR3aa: CATSRPSTSGYEQYF
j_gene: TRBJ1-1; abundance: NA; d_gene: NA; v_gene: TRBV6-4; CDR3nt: TGTGCCAGCCGAGTGGGGGGGAACACTGAAGCTTTCTTT; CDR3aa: CASRVGGNTEAFF
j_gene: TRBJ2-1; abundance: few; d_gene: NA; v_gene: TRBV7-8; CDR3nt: TGTGCCAGCAGCTGGGGTCCGGGACCACGCTACAATGAGCAGTTCTTC; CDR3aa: CASSWGPGPRYNEQFF
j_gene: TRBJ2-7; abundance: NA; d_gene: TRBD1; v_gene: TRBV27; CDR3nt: TGTGCCAGCAGTTTGTGGACAGGGGATTACGAGCAGTACTTC; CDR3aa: CASSLWTGDYEQYF
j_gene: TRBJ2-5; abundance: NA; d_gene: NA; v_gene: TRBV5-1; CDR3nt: TGCGCCAGCAGCTTGGCCGTTACTCCAGGGACCCAGTACTTC; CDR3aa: CASSLAVTPGTQYF
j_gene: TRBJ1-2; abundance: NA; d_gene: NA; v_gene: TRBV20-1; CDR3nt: TGCAGTGCTAGACAGGATGGCTACACCTTC; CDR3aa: CSARQDGYTF
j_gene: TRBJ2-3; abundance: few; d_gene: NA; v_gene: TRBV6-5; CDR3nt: TGTGCAGTAAGGGGCTACACAGATACGCAGTATTTT; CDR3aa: CAVRGYTDTQYF
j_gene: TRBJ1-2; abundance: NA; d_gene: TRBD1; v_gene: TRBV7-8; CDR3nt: TGTGCCAGCAGCTACAGGACAGGGAAGCATGGCTACACCTTC; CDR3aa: CASSYRTGKHGYTF
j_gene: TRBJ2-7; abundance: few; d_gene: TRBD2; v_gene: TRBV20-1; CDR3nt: TGCAGTGCTACAACGGGACTAGCTTACGAGCAGTACTTC; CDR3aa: CSATTGLAYEQYF
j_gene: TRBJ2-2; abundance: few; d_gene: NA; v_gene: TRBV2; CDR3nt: TGTGCCAGCAGGGTTCTAGCGCCCGGGGAGCTGTTTTTT; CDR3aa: CASRVLAPGELFF
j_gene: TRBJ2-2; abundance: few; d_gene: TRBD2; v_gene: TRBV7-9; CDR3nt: TGTGCCAGCAGCCCTTTATCGGCGGGAGCCCCCGGGGAGCTGTTTTTT; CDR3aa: CASSPLSAGAPGELFF
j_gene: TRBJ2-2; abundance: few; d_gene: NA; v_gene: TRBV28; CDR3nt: TGTGCCAGCATCCCTACGGGGCTAGCAGGGACCGGGGAGCTGTTTTTT; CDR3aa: CASIPTGLAGTGELFF
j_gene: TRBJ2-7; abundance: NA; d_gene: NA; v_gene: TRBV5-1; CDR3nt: TGCGCCAGCAGCTTGGGAGGCAATCATAACGAGCAGTACTTC; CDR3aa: CASSLGGNHNEQYF
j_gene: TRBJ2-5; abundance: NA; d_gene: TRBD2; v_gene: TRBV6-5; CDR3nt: TGTGCCAGCAGTTACTGGGAGGGTGTTGAGACCCAGTACTTC; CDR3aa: CASSYWEGVETQYF
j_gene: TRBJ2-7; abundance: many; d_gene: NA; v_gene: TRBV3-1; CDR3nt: TGTGCCAGCAGCCAAGACTACGAGCAGTACTTC; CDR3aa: CASSQDYEQYF
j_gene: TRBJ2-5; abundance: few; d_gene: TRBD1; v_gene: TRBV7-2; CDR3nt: TGTGCCAGCAGCTTAAATACAGGGGTCCAAGAGACCCAGTACTTC; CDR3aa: CASSLNTGVQETQYF
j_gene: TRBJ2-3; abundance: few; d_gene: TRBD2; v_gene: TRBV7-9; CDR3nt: TGTGCCAGCAGCTTGCTAGCGGGAGGGTTCACAGATACGCAGTATTTT; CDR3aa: CASSLLAGGFTDTQYF
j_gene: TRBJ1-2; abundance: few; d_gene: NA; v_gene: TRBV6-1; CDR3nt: TGTGCCAGCGGTCTCAGGGAGGTTGATGGCTACACCTTC; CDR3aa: CASGLREVDGYTF
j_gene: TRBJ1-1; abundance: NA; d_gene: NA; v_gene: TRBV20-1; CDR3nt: TGCAGTGCTAGTCGGGGGCGAACTGAAGCTTTCTTT; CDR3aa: CSASRGRTEAFF
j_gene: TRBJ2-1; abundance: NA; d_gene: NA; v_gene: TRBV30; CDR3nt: TGTGCCTGGACTGTCTACAATGAGCAGTTCTTC; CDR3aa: CAWTVYNEQFF
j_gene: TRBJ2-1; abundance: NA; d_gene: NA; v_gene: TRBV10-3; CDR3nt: TGTGCCATCAGTGATGCCAGAAATGAGCAGTTCTTC; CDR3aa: CAISDARNEQFF
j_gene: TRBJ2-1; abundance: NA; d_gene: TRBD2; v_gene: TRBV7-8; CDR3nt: TGTGCCAGCAGAGGGGGGACTAGCGGGAGCTCCTACAATGAGCAGTTCTTC; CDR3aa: CASRGGTSGSSYNEQFF
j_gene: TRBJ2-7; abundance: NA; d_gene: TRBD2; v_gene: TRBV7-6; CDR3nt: TGTGCCAGCAGCTTAGCGATTGGTGGGAGGGATTACGAGCAGTACTTC; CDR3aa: CASSLAIGGRDYEQYF
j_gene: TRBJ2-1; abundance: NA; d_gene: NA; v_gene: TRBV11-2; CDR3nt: TGTGCCAGCAGATCCCTCGTGGGAGCGTCCTACAATGAGCAGTTCTTC; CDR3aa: CASRSLVGASYNEQFF
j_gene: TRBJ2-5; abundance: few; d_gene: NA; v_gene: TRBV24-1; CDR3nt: TGTGCCACCAGTGATCCCAGGCTACTAGGGGAGACCCAGTACTTC; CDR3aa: CATSDPRLLGETQYF
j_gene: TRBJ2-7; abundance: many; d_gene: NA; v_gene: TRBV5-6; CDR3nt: TGTGCCAGCAGCAGACTAACAACCTACGAGCAGTACTTC; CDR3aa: CASSRLTTYEQYF
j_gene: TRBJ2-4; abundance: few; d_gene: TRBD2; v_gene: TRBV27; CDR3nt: TGTGCCAGCAGTTCCAACCCGCGACTAGCGGGAGGGCCTGGGGGAAACATTCAGTACTTC; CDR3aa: CASSSNPRLAGGPGGNIQYF
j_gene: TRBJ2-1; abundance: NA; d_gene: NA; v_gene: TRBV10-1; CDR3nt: TGCGCCAGCAGCCCAGCGGGTCACTACAATGAGCAGTTCTTC; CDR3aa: CASSPAGHYNEQFF